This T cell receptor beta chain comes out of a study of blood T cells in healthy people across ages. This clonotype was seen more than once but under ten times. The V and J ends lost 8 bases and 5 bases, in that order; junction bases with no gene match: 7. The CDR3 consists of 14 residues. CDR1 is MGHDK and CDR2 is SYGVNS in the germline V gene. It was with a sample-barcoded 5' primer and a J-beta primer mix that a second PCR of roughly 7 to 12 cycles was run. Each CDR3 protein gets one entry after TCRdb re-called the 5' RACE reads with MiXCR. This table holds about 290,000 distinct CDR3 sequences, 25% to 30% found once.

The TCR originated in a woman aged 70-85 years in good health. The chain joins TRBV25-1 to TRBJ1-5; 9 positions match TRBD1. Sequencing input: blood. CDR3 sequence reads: CASGTGGADQPQHF. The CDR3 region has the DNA TGTGCCAGCGGAACAGGGGGCGCGGATCAGCCCCAGCATTTT.